These 27 T cell receptor beta chains originate from one sample sequenced in a study of cytomegalovirus exposure and HLA in healthy donors. It was with 60 Vbeta and 13 Jbeta primers that the PCR ran. Profiling relied on immunoSEQ multiplex PCR, and the TCRdb table lists in-frame clones only, not all of them. The profile shows some 110,000 clones, around 70% of them singletons. Sequenced sample: PBMCs. These receptors originate from a woman between 18 and 30 years old in good health and CMV-seronegative.

J is TRBJ1-1 and V is TRBV5-6, with D possibly matching TRBD1 (6 bases). The CDR3 spans 18 residues. Germline V gene data show CDR1 as SGHDT and CDR2 as YYEEEE. Trimming stripped 4 bases from V and 2 bases from J, with 24 bases between. The CDR3 reads CASSPGTLYRAPNTEAFF. The CDR3, as DNA: TGTGCCAGCAGCCCTGGGACCCTTTACAGGGCCCCAAACACTGAAGCTTTCTTT.

V usage is TRBV7-2 and J usage is TRBJ2-7; 7 nucleotides align to TRBD1. This CDR3 is built from 16 residues. V trimming: 5 bases; J trimming: 2 bases; junction bases outside the gene matches: 12. CDR1 is SGHTA and CDR2 is FQGNSA in the germline V gene. The CDR3 region is CASSHNQGDPTYEQYF. The CDR3 DNA sequence: TGTGCCAGCAGCCACAACCAGGGGGACCCTACCTACGAGCAGTACTTC.

The J gene is TRBJ2-5, the V gene TRBV5-1, with 9 nucleotides matching TRBD2. V trimming: 5 bases; J trimming: 4 bases; junction bases outside the gene matches: 12. This CDR3 has 16 residues. Germline assignment: CDR1 SGHRS and CDR2 YFSETQ. The CDR3 sequence is CASSSRPGLAAETQYF. As DNA, the CDR3 is TGCGCCAGCAGTTCACGCCCGGGACTAGCAGCAGAGACCCAGTACTTC.

Here the CDR3 reads CASSLRKGLATEAFF. In DNA form, the CDR3 reads TGTGCCAGCAGTTTAAGGAAAGGGCTAGCCACTGAAGCTTTCTTT. The chain carries TRBV27 and TRBJ1-1; no reliable D call. Trimming removed 2 bases at V and 4 bases at J, with 14 bases between. Germline V gene data show CDR1 as MNHEY and CDR2 as SMNVEV (reference sequence). The CDR3 totals 15 residues.

The DNA of the CDR3 is TGTGCCGGGGCGGTTAGCGGGGGGGCGGAGACCCAGTACTTC. Residues: CAGAVSGGAETQYF. The chain employs TRBV7-2 and TRBJ2-5, with 11 bases aligning to TRBD2. The junction had 10 bases not matched to a gene; V was cut back by 11 bases and J by 5 bases. The germline V gene has CDR1 SGHTA and CDR2 FQGNSA. CDR3 length equals 14 residues.

This rearrangement joins TRBV7-9 to TRBJ2-3; 7 bases align to TRBD1. Trimming at V came to 6 bases and at J to 3 bases, leaving 12 bases not matched to a gene. This CDR3 is 16 amino acids long. Germline V gene lookup returns CDR1 SEHNR and CDR2 FQNEAQ (reference sequence). Here the CDR3 reads CASSWGRARGTDTQYF. The CDR3 nucleotides are TGTGCCAGCAGTTGGGGTAGGGCCAGGGGGACAGATACGCAGTATTTT. Looking up the rest from reference TRBV7-9 and TRBJ2-3 gives the full variable domain: DTGVSQNPRHKITKRGQNVTFRCDPISEHNRLYWYRQTLGQGPEFLTYFQNEAQLEKSRLLSDRFSAERPKGSFSTLEIQRTEQGDSAMYLCASSWGRARGTDTQYFGPGTRLTVL.

The chain uses TRBV4-1 and TRBJ2-5; D perhaps matches TRBD1 (6 bases). The CDR3 is 15 amino acids. CDR1 MGHRA and CDR2 YSYEKL come from the germline V gene. V gave up 1 base and J gave up 3 bases, with 12 bases separating them. The CDR3 bases are TGCGCCAGCAGCCAAGGCACAGGGCTAGAAGAGACCCAGTACTTC. Translated, it gives CASSQGTGLEETQYF.

The chain links TRBV7-9 to TRBJ2-2, with a possible D match to TRBD2 (6 bases). The CDR3 loop spans 16 amino acids. V lost 4 bases and J 4 bases, leaving 16 bases between the germline ends. CDR1 SEHNR and CDR2 FQNEAQ come from the germline V gene (reference sequence). CDR3 bases: TGTGCCAGCAGCTCCAACGTGGGCGGGGTCACCGGGGAGCTGTTTTTT. This encodes CASSSNVGGVTGELFF. Looking up the rest from reference TRBV7-9 and TRBJ2-2 gives the full variable domain: DTGVSQNPRHKITKRGQNVTFRCDPISEHNRLYWYRQTLGQGPEFLTYFQNEAQLEKSRLLSDRFSAERPKGSFSTLEIQRTEQGDSAMYLCASSSNVGGVTGELFFGEGSRLTVL.

The J gene is TRBJ1-1, the V gene TRBV5-1; 12 bases are a match to TRBD1. The germline CDR1 and CDR2 sequences are SGHRS and YFSETQ. The CDR3 spans 15 residues. V shed 0 bases, J shed 10 bases, and the junction held 7 bases outside the gene matches. Here the CDR3 reads CASSLAAGQGALAFF. The CDR3 DNA reads TGCGCCAGCAGCTTGGCCGCGGGACAGGGGGCCCTAGCTTTCTTT. Using reference TRBV5-1 and TRBJ1-1 for the parts outside the CDR3, the full variable domain is KAGVTQTPRYLIKTRGQQVTLSCSPISGHRSVSWYQQTPGQGLQFLFEYFSETQRNKGNFPGRFSGRQFSNSRSEMNVSTLELGDSALYLCASSLAAGQGALAFFGQGTRLTVV.

This clone was seen only once. The CDR3, as DNA: TGTGCCAGCAGCGCCTCGCGAACCGGGGAGCTGTTTTTT. Its translation: CASSASRTGELFF. J is TRBJ2-2 and V is TRBV2, with D unresolved. Trimming pared 6 bases from V and 5 bases from J, leaving 10 bases between. The germline CDR1 and CDR2 sequences are SNHLY and FYNNEI. There are 13 residues in the CDR3.

The chain carries TRBV5-1 and TRBJ2-2; 7 bases map to TRBD1. This CDR3 comprises 17 residues. Germline assignment: CDR1 SGHRS and CDR2 YFSETQ. With 0 bases clipped from V and 4 bases from J, the junction kept 9 bases outside the gene matches. CDR3: CASSLGVGGSSTGELFF. The DNA of the CDR3 is TGCGCCAGCAGCTTGGGGGTAGGGGGCTCGAGCACCGGGGAGCTGTTTTTT.

This rearrangement joins TRBV20-1 to TRBJ2-1, with no clear D. This CDR3 region has 10 residues. The germline V and J ends were trimmed by 6 bases and 9 bases, with 9 bases remaining between them. The V gene's germline CDR1 is DFQATT and CDR2 SNEGSKA (reference sequence). The CDR3 DNA is TGCAGTGCCCCCAACAGTGAGCAGTTCTTC. Its translation is CSAPNSEQFF.

This clone was picked up one time. This chain connects TRBV5-4 to TRBJ2-3; TRBD1 matches at 7 bases. There are 16 residues in the CDR3. The germline V gene has CDR1 SGHNT and CDR2 YYREEE (reference sequence). V was clipped by 4 bases and J by 6 bases; unmatched bases: 14. The CDR3 DNA is TGTGCCAGCAGCCGAGGGACAGCCTCATCGAGGGATACGCAGTATTTT. Amino acid sequence: CASSRGTASSRDTQYF.

A single count supports this clone. The V gene is TRBV30, the J gene TRBJ1-2; 9 positions agree with TRBD1. Germline V CDR1 and CDR2: GTSNPN, SVGIG (reference sequence). V dropped 0 bases and J dropped 2; count of bases not matched to a gene: 7. The CDR3 has 16 residues. The CDR3 region is CAWSVPRTGVNYGYTF. In nucleotides, the CDR3 is TGTGCCTGGAGTGTCCCTCGGACAGGGGTGAACTATGGCTACACCTTC. The whole variable domain, remainder taken from reference TRBV30 and TRBJ1-2, is SQTIHQWPATLVQPVGSPLSLECTVEGTSNPNLYWYRQAAGRGLQLLFYSVGIGQISSEVPQNLSASRPQDRQFILSSKKLLLSDSGFYLCAWSVPRTGVNYGYTFGSGTRLTVV.

The V and J genes are TRBV5-1 and TRBJ1-1; D is ambiguous. Deletions cut 0 bases from V and 8 bases from J, with 11 bases between. This CDR3 contains 13 residues. Looked up from germline, CDR1 is SGHRS and CDR2 is YFSETQ. The CDR3 protein is CASSLDGRSEAFF. The CDR3 coding sequence is TGCGCCAGCAGCTTGGATGGGAGGTCCGAAGCTTTCTTT.

In its sample, this clone was seen once. The chain has TRBV4-1 and TRBJ1-5; 8 nucleotides align to TRBD1. The germline V gene has CDR1 MGHRA and CDR2 YSYEKL. This CDR3 is 14 amino acids long. J lost 2 bases, V lost 4 bases, and 1 base had no gene match. CDR3 sequence: CASSLTGGNQPQHF. CDR3 nucleotides: TGCGCCAGCAGCCTGACAGGGGGCAATCAGCCCCAGCATTTT.

The chain is built from TRBV6-5 and TRBJ2-7, with 8 bases aligning to TRBD2. CDR3 size: 15 residues. Losses at the gene ends were 6 bases for V and 0 bases for J; bases not matched to a gene: 7. Germline V gene sequence: CDR1 MNHEY, CDR2 SVGAGI. CDR3 region: CASSSPGGISYEQYF. The CDR3 region has the DNA TGTGCCAGCAGCTCGCCGGGGGGGATCTCCTACGAGCAGTACTTC.

The chain couples TRBV30 to TRBJ1-1; the D is unclear. Trimming shortened V by 5 bases and J by 0 bases, and 13 bases separated the two germline ends. Per germline, CDR1 GTSNPN and CDR2 SVGIG (reference sequence). CDR3 length: 14 amino acids. The CDR3 nucleotides read TGTGCCTGGGATTTGAACCCAGTGAACACTGAAGCTTTCTTT. It encodes CAWDLNPVNTEAFF. The variable domain in full, with the rest retrieved from reference TRBV30 and TRBJ1-1, is SQTIHQWPATLVQPVGSPLSLECTVEGTSNPNLYWYRQAAGRGLQLLFYSVGIGQISSEVPQNLSASRPQDRQFILSSKKLLLSDSGFYLCAWDLNPVNTEAFFGQGTRLTVV.

The J gene is TRBJ2-7, the V gene TRBV11-3; no clear D gene. Germline V lookup: CDR1 SGHNT, CDR2 YENEEA. The length of the CDR3 is 12 residues. V lost 5 bases, J lost 1 base, and 6 bases lay in between. This CDR3 reads CASSPNSYEQYF. CDR3 nucleotides: TGTGCCAGCAGCCCTAATTCCTACGAGCAGTACTTC.

This clone was seen once. V usage is TRBV2 and J usage is TRBJ1-2, with 10 bases that match TRBD1. The CDR3 spans 12 residues. In germline, CDR1 is SNHLY, CDR2 FYNNEI. After removal of 7 bases from V and 6 bases from J, the junction contained 2 bases not matched to a gene. The CDR3 DNA sequence: TGTGCCAGCACCGGGACAGGGGATGGCTACACCTTC. It is translated as CASTGTGDGYTF.

This clone was observed a single time. V usage is TRBV7-2 and J usage is TRBJ1-3; D is possibly TRBD1 (6 bases). Between the trimmed V and J ends, which lost 4 bases and 4 bases, there was a span of 11 bases. Germline lookup yields CDR1 SGHTA and CDR2 FQGNSA. The length of the CDR3 is 14 residues. DNA of the CDR3: TGTGCCAGCAGCTCCTTAGACAGGGGAAACACCATATATTTT. As protein: CASSSLDRGNTIYF.

The rearrangement joins TRBV7-8 to TRBJ2-3; 8 positions match TRBD2. Germline trimming cut 4 bases from V and 0 bases from J; bases unmatched to any gene: 6. Germline values: CDR1 SGHVS, CDR2 FQNEAQ. This CDR3 has 16 residues. CDR3 amino acids: CASSWSLAASTDTQYF. The CDR3 nucleotides read TGTGCCAGCAGCTGGTCACTAGCGGCGAGCACAGATACGCAGTATTTT.

This clone was observed a single time. This chain joins TRBV7-9 and TRBJ2-5; TRBD2 matches at 12 bases. Germline V gene data show CDR1 as SEHNR and CDR2 as FQNEAQ (reference sequence). Trimming cost V 6 bases and J 1 base; bases outside gene matches: 6. The CDR3 spans 16 residues. The DNA for the CDR3 is TGTGCCAGCAGTCCACCGGGACTAGCGGGCCAAGAGACCCAGTACTTC. Amino acids: CASSPPGLAGQETQYF.

V and J are TRBV5-1 and TRBJ2-1; D unresolved. Trimming removed 0 bases from V and 7 bases from J, with 11 bases in between. Germline V gene sequence: CDR1 SGHRS, CDR2 YFSETQ. The CDR3 totals 14 residues. CDR3 in amino acids: CASSLAPGGNEQFF. In nucleotides, the CDR3 is TGCGCCAGCAGCTTGGCCCCAGGTGGGAATGAGCAGTTCTTC.

The chain has TRBV2 and TRBJ2-7; 9 bases are shared with TRBD1. J lost 4 bases, V lost 8 bases, and 9 bases had no gene match. The CDR3 length is 14 residues. Germline lookup yields CDR1 SNHLY and CDR2 FYNNEI. The CDR3 DNA is TGTGCCAGCCGGTGGGGGACAGGGCGGTACGAGCAGTACTTC. Protein sequence: CASRWGTGRYEQYF.

The chain joins TRBV11-1 to TRBJ1-1; tentative D call: TRBD1 (5 bases). The V gene lost 5 bases and the J gene lost 1 base, with 11 bases spanning the gap. Germline values: CDR1 SGHAT, CDR2 FQDESV (reference sequence). CDR3 length: 14 residues. CDR3 residues: CASSTQGQNTEAFF. In nucleotides, the CDR3 is TGTGCCAGCAGCACCCAGGGTCAGAACACTGAAGCTTTCTTT.

This chain joins TRBV19 and TRBJ1-5; 7 positions match TRBD1. The CDR3 contains 15 residues. In germline, CDR1 is LNHDA, CDR2 SQIVND (reference sequence). V shed 4 bases and J 0 bases; nucleotides not matched to a gene: 3. CDR3 region: CASSRTGDSNQPQHF. The DNA for the CDR3 is TGTGCCAGTAGTAGAACAGGGGATAGCAATCAGCCCCAGCATTTT.